The next 12 T cell receptor beta chains were all read from a single sample in a study of shared clonotypes between healthy human individuals. Generated by immunoSEQ multiplex PCR, the TCRdb table keeps only in-frame clones and is missing some. The sample carries 550,000 to 850,000 clones, roughly 72% recorded once. The source material was memory CD4+ T cells sorted from blood. Subset denoted: CD45RA-negative fraction. These receptors came from a woman in her 30s in good health.

This clone was picked up a small number of times. The chain combines TRBV27 with TRBJ1-5, with D hard to call. This CDR3 is 13 amino acids long. Germline V gene sequence: CDR1 MNHEY, CDR2 SMNVEV (reference sequence). With 2 bases removed from V and 6 bases from J, the gap between germline ends came to 8 bases. CDR3 DNA: TGTGCCAGCAGTTTAACTGGACCTCAGCCCCAGCATTTT. Its protein product is CASSLTGPQPQHF.

The chain joins TRBV5-1 to TRBJ1-4; 8 nucleotides match TRBD1. The germline V gene encodes CDR1 SGHRS and CDR2 YFSETQ. The ends lost 4 bases at V and 7 bases at J; junction bases unmatched: 9. The CDR3 has 15 amino acids. The CDR3 reads CASSQTGEVGEKLFF. The CDR3 DNA reads as TGCGCCAGCAGCCAGACAGGGGAGGTTGGTGAAAAACTGTTTTTT.

This clone was seen a handful of times. The chain combines TRBV6-6 with TRBJ1-1; D might be TRBD1 (5 bases). This CDR3 is 14 amino acids long. Looked up from germline, CDR1 is MNHNY and CDR2 is SVGAGI (reference sequence). V lost 5 bases and J lost 2, with 12 bases in between. CDR3 DNA sequence: TGTGCCAGCAGTCCTACAGGAGATAACACTGAAGCTTTCTTT. This sequence encodes CASSPTGDNTEAFF.

J is TRBJ1-2 and V is TRBV7-8; 11 positions match TRBD1. V was clipped by 1 base and J by 1 base; unmatched bases: 2. CDR3 length: 16 residues. From germline, CDR1 is SGHVS and CDR2 FQNEAQ. The CDR3 is CASSLGDRGINYGYTF. The CDR3 DNA reads TGTGCCAGCAGCTTAGGGGACAGGGGGATTAACTATGGCTACACCTTC.

V usage is TRBV6-1 and J usage is TRBJ1-2; the D gene is possibly TRBD1 (5 bases). This CDR3 is built from 12 residues. Trimming removed 3 bases at V and 8 bases at J, with 10 bases between. Germline CDR1 is MNHNS and CDR2 is SASEGT. CDR3 coding DNA: TGTGCCAGCAGTGACTACAGGAGAGGCTACACCTTC. It yields the protein CASSDYRRGYTF.

This chain connects TRBV7-9 to TRBJ2-7; 10 positions match TRBD2. The V segment lost 1 base and the J segment 4 bases; nucleotides outside the gene matches: 7. From germline, CDR1 is SEHNR and CDR2 FQNEAQ (reference sequence). The CDR3 is 16 amino acids. The CDR3 coding sequence is TGTGCCAGCAGCTTAGGGCAACTAGCGGGATTTTACGAGCAGTACTTC. This gives the protein CASSLGQLAGFYEQYF.

This sequence joins TRBV11-2 and TRBJ2-4, with unresolved D. Trimming stripped 6 bases from V and 12 bases from J, with 12 bases between. The CDR3 totals 11 residues. CDR1 and CDR2 from the germline V gene are SGHAT and FQNNGV. The CDR3 DNA follows: TGTGCCAGCAGGGGCCGGTCAGGTCAGTACTTC. Protein product: CASRGRSGQYF.

V usage is TRBV6-1 and J usage is TRBJ2-6, with D unresolved. Trimming pared 6 bases from V and 0 bases from J, leaving 6 bases between. The CDR3 runs 14 residues. Germline assignment: CDR1 MNHNS and CDR2 SASEGT. The CDR3 region is CASRSGSGANVLTF. The CDR3 DNA sequence: TGTGCCAGCAGGTCAGGCTCTGGGGCCAACGTCCTGACTTTC.

V and J are TRBV28 and TRBJ1-1; possibly TRBD1 for D (5 bases). Looked up from germline, CDR1 is MDHEN and CDR2 is SYDVKM. The CDR3 has 13 residues. V was shortened by 7 bases and J by 1 base, with 10 bases between the two germline ends. The DNA of the CDR3 is TGTGCCAGCAACGATCAGGGGAACACTGAAGCTTTCTTT. Its protein product is CASNDQGNTEAFF. Full variable domain (outside the CDR3, taken from reference TRBV28 and TRBJ1-1): DVKVTQSSRYLVKRTGEKVFLECVQDMDHENMFWYRQDPGLGLRLIYFSYDVKMKEKGDIPEGYSVSREKKERFSLILESASTNQTSMYLCASNDQGNTEAFFGQGTRLTVV.

This sequence joins TRBV27 and TRBJ1-3; a possible D gene is TRBD1 (5 bases). CDR3 size: 15 residues. Trimming cost V 4 bases and J 2 bases, with 12 bases left between them. In germline, CDR1 is MNHEY, CDR2 SMNVEV (reference sequence). As DNA, the CDR3 is TGTGCCAGCAGTTACGCTGGAGGGGCTGGAAACACCATATATTTT. Translation: CASSYAGGAGNTIYF.

The CDR3 protein is CATRDGTGDYEQYF. The CDR3 bases are TGTGCCACCAGGGACGGGACAGGGGATTACGAGCAGTACTTC. The chain recombines TRBV10-3 with TRBJ2-7; the match to TRBD1 covers 10 bases. With V trimmed by 10 bases and J by 4 bases, 10 bases remained unmatched. The CDR3 contains 14 residues. Per germline, CDR1 ENHRY and CDR2 SYGVKD.

The chain links TRBV28 to TRBJ2-7; maybe TRBD2 (5 bases). CDR3 length: 13 amino acids. CDR1 is MDHEN, CDR2 SYDVKM, per germline. The germline V and J ends were trimmed by 6 bases and 2 bases, with 11 bases remaining between them. CDR3 coding DNA: TGTGCCAGCAGACCGACTACTGCCTACGAGCAGTACTTC. Protein: CASRPTTAYEQYF.